The 5 T cell receptor beta chains below come from one sample, sequenced in a study of blood T cell repertoires in COVID-19. Profiling relied on immunoSEQ multiplex PCR, and the TCRdb table lists in-frame clones only, not all of them. This table has around 400,000 clones, roughly nine tenths appearing once. Sequencing was carried out using peripheral blood. Receptors originate from a man aged 40-49 years with acute or convalescent COVID-19.

CDR3 in amino acids: CASSTGTGPNGYTF. The CDR3 DNA reads as TGTGCCAGCAGCACCGGGACAGGGCCGAATGGCTACACCTTC. This chain connects TRBV27 to TRBJ1-2; 9 bases line up with TRBD1. Per germline, CDR1 MNHEY and CDR2 SMNVEV (reference sequence). After removal of 6 bases from V and 6 bases from J, the junction contained 8 bases not matched to a gene. The CDR3 length is 14 residues.

The CDR3 nucleotides are TGTGCCAGCAGTTTAGTGCAGGGTCCCTACAATGAGCAGTTCTTC. It is translated as CASSLVQGPYNEQFF. The chain has TRBV27 and TRBJ2-1, with TRBD1 as a possible D gene (5 bases). This CDR3 region has 15 residues. CDR1 is MNHEY and CDR2 is SMNVEV in the germline V gene (reference sequence). V was shortened by 2 bases and J by 2 bases, with 10 bases between the two germline ends.

The rearrangement links TRBV6-6 to TRBJ2-7; perhaps TRBD1 as D (6 bases). The CDR3 runs to 15 residues. Trimming shortened V by 1 base and J by 7 bases, and 17 bases separated the two germline ends. Per germline, CDR1 MNHNY and CDR2 SVGAGI (reference sequence). CDR3 DNA sequence: TGTGCCAGCAGTTACTTATCAGGGGCCACAGGGGAGCAGTACTTC. This encodes CASSYLSGATGEQYF.

V gene TRBV30 combines with J gene TRBJ1-4; unclear D gene. Germline V gene lookup returns CDR1 GTSNPN and CDR2 SVGIG (reference sequence). V was clipped by 5 bases and J by 8 bases, with 15 bases between them. CDR3 length: 13 amino acids. The CDR3 nucleotides are TGTGCCTGGGTCGGAATCGGAGGGGAAAAACTGTTTTTT. Translated: CAWVGIGGEKLFF.

The chain has TRBV4-2 and TRBJ2-6; unclear D gene. This CDR3 comprises 16 residues. The ends were cut back, 0 bases at V and 1 base at J, with 7 bases in the middle. CDR1 is LGHNA, CDR2 YNFKEQ, per germline. CDR3 coding DNA: TGTGCCAGCAGCCAAGATTTCGGGTCTGGGGCCAACGTCCTGACTTTC. This sequence encodes CASSQDFGSGANVLTF.